Given below is one T cell receptor beta chain in context. The V segment lost 5 bases and the J segment 5 bases; nucleotides outside the gene matches: 12. Looked up from germline, CDR1 is SGHVS and CDR2 is FNYEAQ. The CDR3 runs to 18 residues. This entry belongs to a study of shared clonotypes between healthy human individuals. Data came from immunoSEQ multiplex PCR; TCRdb stores just in-frame clones and leaves some out. In the table there are 2,500,000 or so clones, 80% to 95% of which are singletons. V and J are TRBV7-6 and TRBJ2-2, with TRBD2 identical over 12 bases. Sequencing used naive CD4+ T cells from PBMCs. Subset noted: CD45RA+ positively selected. This receptor was obtained from a man aged 18 to 29 in good health. Some clones in this sample may be carry-over from other donors' samples. As DNA, the CDR3 is TGTGCCAGCAGCCCCCGGCTAGCGGGAGGGCTAGGAACCGGGGAGCTGTTTTTT. This translates into CASSPRLAGGLGTGELFF.